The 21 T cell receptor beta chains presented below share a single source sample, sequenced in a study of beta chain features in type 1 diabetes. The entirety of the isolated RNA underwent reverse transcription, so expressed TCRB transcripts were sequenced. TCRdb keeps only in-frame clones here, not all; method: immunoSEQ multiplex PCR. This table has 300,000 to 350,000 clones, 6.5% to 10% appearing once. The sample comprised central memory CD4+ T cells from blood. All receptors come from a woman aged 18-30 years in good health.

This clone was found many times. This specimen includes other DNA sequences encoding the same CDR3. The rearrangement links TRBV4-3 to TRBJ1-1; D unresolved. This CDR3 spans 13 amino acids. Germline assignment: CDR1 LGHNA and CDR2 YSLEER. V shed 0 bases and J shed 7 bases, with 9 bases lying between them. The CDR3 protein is CASSQDLGSEAFF. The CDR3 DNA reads TGCGCCAGCAGCCAAGATTTGGGCAGTGAAGCTTTCTTT.

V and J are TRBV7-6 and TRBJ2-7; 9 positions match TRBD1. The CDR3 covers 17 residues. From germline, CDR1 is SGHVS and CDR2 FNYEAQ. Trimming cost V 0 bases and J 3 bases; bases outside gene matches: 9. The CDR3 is CASSLASLGTGFYEQYF. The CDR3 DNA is TGTGCCAGCAGCTTAGCGTCCTTGGGGACAGGGTTCTACGAGCAGTACTTC.

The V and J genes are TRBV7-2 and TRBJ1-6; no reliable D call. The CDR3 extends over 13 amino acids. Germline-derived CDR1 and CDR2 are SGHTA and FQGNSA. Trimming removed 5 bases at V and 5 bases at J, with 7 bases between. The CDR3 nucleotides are TGTGCCAGCAGCCCGACGAATAATTCACCCCTCCACTTT. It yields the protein CASSPTNNSPLHF. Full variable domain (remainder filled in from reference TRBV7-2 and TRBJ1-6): GAGVSQSPSNKVTEKGKDVELRCDPISGHTALYWYRQSLGQGLEFLIYFQGNSAPDKSGLPSDRFSAERTGGSVSTLTIQRTQQEDSAVYLCASSPTNNSPLHFGNGTRLTVT.

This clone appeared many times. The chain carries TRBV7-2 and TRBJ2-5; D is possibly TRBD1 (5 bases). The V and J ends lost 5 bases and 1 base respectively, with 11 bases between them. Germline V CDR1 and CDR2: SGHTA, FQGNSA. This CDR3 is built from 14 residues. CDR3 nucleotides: TGTGCCAGCAGCCCGCGACAGAGCCAAGAGACCCAGTACTTC. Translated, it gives CASSPRQSQETQYF. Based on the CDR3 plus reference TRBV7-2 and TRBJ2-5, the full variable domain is GAGVSQSPSNKVTEKGKDVELRCDPISGHTALYWYRQSLGQGLEFLIYFQGNSAPDKSGLPSDRFSAERTGGSVSTLTIQRTQQEDSAVYLCASSPRQSQETQYFGPGTRLLVL.

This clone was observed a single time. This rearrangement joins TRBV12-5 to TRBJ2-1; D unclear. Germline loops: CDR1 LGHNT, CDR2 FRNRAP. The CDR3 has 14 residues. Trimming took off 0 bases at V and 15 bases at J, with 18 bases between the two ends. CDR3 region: CASGLVPPSIGLFF. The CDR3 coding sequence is TGTGCTAGTGGTTTGGTACCCCCCTCCATTGGGCTGTTCTTC.

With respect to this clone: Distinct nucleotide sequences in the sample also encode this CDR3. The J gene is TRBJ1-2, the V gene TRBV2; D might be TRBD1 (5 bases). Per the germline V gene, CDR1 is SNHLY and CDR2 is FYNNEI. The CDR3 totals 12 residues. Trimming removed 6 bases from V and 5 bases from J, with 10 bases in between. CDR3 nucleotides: TGTGCCAGCAGCGCTCAGGGTTATGGCTACACCTTC. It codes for CASSAQGYGYTF. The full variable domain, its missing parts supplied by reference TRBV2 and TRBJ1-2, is EPEVTQTPSHQVTQMGQEVILRCVPISNHLYFYWYRQILGQKVEFLVSFYNNEISEKSEIFDDQFSVERPDGSNFTLKIRSTKLEDSAMYFCASSAQGYGYTFGSGTRLTVV.

CDR3 region: CASSPRQGGTDTQYF. The CDR3 DNA reads TGTGCCAGCAGCCCCAGACAGGGGGGCACAGATACGCAGTATTTT. V gene TRBV9 combines with J gene TRBJ2-3, with TRBD1 matching over 9 bases. The CDR3 is made up of 15 amino acids. The V gene end was trimmed by 4 bases and the J gene end by 1 base; junction bases not matched to a gene: 4. Germline CDR1 reads SGDLS; CDR2 reads YYNGEE.

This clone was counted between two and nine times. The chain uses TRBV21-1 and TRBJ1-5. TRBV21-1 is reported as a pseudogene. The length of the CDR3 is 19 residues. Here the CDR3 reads CASSKPGFTGMGKHQPQHF. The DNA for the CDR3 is TGTGCCAGCAGCAAACCGGGGTTTACAGGTATGGGTAAGCATCAGCCCCAGCATTTT.

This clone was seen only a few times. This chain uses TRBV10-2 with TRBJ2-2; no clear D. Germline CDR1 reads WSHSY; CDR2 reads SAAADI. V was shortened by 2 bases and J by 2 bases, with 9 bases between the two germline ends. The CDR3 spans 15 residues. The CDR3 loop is CASSERFLNTGELFF. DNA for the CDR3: TGCGCCAGCAGTGAGAGGTTTCTCAACACCGGGGAGCTGTTTTTT.

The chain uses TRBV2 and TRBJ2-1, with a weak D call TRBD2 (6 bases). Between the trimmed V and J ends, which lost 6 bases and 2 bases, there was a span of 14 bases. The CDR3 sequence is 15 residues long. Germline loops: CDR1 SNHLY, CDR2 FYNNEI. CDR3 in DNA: TGTGCCAGCAGAACCGGGACTTCGCCCTACAATGAGCAGTTCTTC. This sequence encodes CASRTGTSPYNEQFF. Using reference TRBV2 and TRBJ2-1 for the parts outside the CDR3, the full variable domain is EPEVTQTPSHQVTQMGQEVILRCVPISNHLYFYWYRQILGQKVEFLVSFYNNEISEKSEIFDDQFSVERPDGSNFTLKIRSTKLEDSAMYFCASRTGTSPYNEQFFGPGTRLTVL.

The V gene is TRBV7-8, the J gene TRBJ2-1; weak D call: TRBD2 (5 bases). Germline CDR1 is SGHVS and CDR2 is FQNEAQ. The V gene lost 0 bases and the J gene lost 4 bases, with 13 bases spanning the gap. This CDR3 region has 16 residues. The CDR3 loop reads CASSLAIQRPYNEQFF. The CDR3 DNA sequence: TGTGCCAGCAGCTTAGCGATCCAGCGGCCATACAATGAGCAGTTCTTC.

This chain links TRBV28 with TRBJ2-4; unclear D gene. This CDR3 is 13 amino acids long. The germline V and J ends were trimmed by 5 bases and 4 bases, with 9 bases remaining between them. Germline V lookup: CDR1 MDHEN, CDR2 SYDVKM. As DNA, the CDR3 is TGTGCCAGCAGTGACCCAAATAAAAACATTCAGTACTTC. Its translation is CASSDPNKNIQYF.

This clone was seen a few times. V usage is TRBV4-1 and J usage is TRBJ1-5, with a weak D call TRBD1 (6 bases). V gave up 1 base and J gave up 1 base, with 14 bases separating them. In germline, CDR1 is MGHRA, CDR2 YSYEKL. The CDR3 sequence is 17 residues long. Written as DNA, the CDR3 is TGCGCCAGCAGCCAAGGGAAGTACGGACAGAGCAATCAGCCCCAGCATTTT. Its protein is CASSQGKYGQSNQPQHF.

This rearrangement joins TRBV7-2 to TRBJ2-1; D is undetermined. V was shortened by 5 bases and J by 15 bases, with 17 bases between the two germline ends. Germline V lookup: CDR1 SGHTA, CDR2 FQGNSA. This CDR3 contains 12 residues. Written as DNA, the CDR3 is TGTGCCAGCAGCCAAACCCGGGCAGTTCTGTTCTTC. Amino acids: CASSQTRAVLFF.

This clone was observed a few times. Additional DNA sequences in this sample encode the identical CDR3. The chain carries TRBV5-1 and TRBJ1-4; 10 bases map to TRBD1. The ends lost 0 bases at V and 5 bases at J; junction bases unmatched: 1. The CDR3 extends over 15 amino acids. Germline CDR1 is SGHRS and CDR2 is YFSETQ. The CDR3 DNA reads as TGCGCCAGCAGCTTGGAGGGACAGGGGAATGAAAAACTGTTTTTT. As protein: CASSLEGQGNEKLFF.

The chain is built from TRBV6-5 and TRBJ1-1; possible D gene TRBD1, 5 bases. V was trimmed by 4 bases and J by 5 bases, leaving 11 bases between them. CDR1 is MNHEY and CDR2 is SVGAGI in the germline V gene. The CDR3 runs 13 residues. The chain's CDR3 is CASSSQGGTEAFF. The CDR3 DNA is TGTGCCAGCAGTTCCCAGGGTGGTACTGAAGCTTTCTTT.

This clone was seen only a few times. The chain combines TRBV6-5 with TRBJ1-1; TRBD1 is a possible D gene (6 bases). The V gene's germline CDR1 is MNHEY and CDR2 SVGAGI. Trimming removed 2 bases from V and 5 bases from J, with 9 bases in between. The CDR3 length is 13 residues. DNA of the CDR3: TGTGCCAGCAGTTACGCCCAGGGGACTGAAGCTTTCTTT. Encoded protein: CASSYAQGTEAFF.

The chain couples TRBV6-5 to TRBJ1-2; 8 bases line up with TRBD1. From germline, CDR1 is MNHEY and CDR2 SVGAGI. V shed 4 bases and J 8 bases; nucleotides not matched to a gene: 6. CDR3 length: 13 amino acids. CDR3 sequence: CASSWDRKHGYTF. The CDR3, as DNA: TGTGCCAGCAGTTGGGACAGGAAGCACGGCTACACCTTC.

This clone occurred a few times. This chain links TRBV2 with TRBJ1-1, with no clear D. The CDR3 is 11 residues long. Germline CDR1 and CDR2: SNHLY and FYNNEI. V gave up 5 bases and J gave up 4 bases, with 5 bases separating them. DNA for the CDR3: TGTGCCAGCAGTTACTCCACTGAAGCTTTCTTT. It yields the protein CASSYSTEAFF.

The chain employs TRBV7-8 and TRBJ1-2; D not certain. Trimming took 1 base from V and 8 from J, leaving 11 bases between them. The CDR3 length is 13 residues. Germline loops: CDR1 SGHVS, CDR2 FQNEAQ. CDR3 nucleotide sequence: TGTGCCAGCAGCTTAGATACAGTTAAAGGCTACACCTTC. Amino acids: CASSLDTVKGYTF.

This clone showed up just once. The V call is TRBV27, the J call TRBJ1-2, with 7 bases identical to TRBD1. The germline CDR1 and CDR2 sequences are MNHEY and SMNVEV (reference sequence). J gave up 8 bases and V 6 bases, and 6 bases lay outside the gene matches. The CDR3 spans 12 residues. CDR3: CASRTGISGYTF. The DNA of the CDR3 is TGTGCCAGCAGGACAGGGATTAGCGGCTACACCTTC.